The present entry profiles one T cell receptor (beta chain) with its context. This record comes from a study of shared clonotypes between healthy human individuals. Assay used: immunoSEQ multiplex PCR; TCRdb lists only in-frame clones, some missing. In the table there are some 2 million clones, 90% to 95% of which are singletons. Germline-derived CDR1 and CDR2 are SNHLY and FYNNEI. The CDR3 covers 14 residues. V lost 1 base, J lost 10 bases, and 11 bases lay in between. The chain is built from TRBV2 and TRBJ1-6, with D unresolved. The sequenced sample consisted of naive CD4+ T cells sorted from blood. Subset indicated: CD45RA+ positively selected. The source of this sequence is a man aged 18 to 30 in good health. This CDR3 reads CASSEEGHLSPLHF. In DNA, the CDR3 is TGTGCCAGCAGTGAAGAAGGCCATCTATCACCCCTCCACTTT.